Below are 14 T cell receptor beta chains sequenced from a single sample in a study of CD8 T cells in ankylosing spondylitis. TCRdb fed the 5' RACE reads into MiXCR, producing one record per CDR3 protein. The sample includes approximately 140,000 distinct CDR3 sequences, around 45% of them seen just once. The source material was synovial fluid, either unsorted or a sorted T cell fraction (not recorded which). The source is a male donor with ankylosing spondylitis.

This chain uses TRBV20-1 with TRBJ2-1, with 7 bases fitting TRBD2. The J segment lost 5 bases and the V segment lost 3 bases, leaving 10 bases of the junction unmatched. The length of the CDR3 is 15 residues. Germline CDR1 is DFQATT and CDR2 is SNEGSKA (reference sequence). DNA for the CDR3: TGCAGTGCTAGTCGGGTCGGGAGGAGGAACAATGAGCAGTTCTTC. It translates to CSASRVGRRNNEQFF.

The chain employs TRBV20-1 and TRBJ2-2, with 10 positions matching TRBD1. V gave up 3 bases and J gave up 3 bases; unmatched junction bases: 4. Germline CDR1 is DFQATT and CDR2 is SNEGSKA (reference sequence). The CDR3 has 15 residues. The DNA of the CDR3 is TGCAGTGCTAGGCCCGGACAGGGGGACACCGGGGAGCTGTTTTTT. Encoded protein: CSARPGQGDTGELFF.

The rearrangement joins TRBV7-2 to TRBJ2-1; TRBD2 agrees at 11 bases. Trimming removed 5 bases from V and 8 bases from J; junction bases left unmatched: 8. The CDR3 length is 15 residues. The V gene's germline CDR1 is SGHTA and CDR2 FQGNSA. The CDR3 DNA follows: TGTGCCAGCAGCCTATTAGCGGGAGGGCCCGATGAGCAGTTCTTC. Protein: CASSLLAGGPDEQFF.

This chain uses TRBV5-1 with TRBJ2-2; no firm D call. The germline V gene has CDR1 SGHRS and CDR2 YFSETQ. There are 15 residues in the CDR3. Trimming left V 0 bases short and J 6 bases short, with 12 bases between. The CDR3 sequence is CASSLGSSRAGELFF. The DNA for the CDR3 is TGCGCCAGCAGCTTGGGTAGTTCCCGCGCCGGGGAGCTGTTTTTT.

This clonotype was seen repeatedly, ten times or more. The chain employs TRBV9 and TRBJ2-1; D is undetermined. The CDR3 is made up of 13 amino acids. V dropped 3 bases and J dropped 3 bases, with 7 bases sitting between them. Germline V gene sequence: CDR1 SGDLS, CDR2 YYNGEE. In DNA, the CDR3 is TGTGCCAGCAGCGCCAAGAGCTACAATGAGCAGTTCTTC. Protein product: CASSAKSYNEQFF.

This chain connects TRBV7-6 to TRBJ2-4, with a tentative D call TRBD1 (9 bases). The V gene's germline CDR1 is SGHVS and CDR2 FNYEAQ. This CDR3 spans 17 amino acids. V dropped 5 bases and J dropped 3 bases, with 20 bases sitting between them. CDR3 amino acids: CASSPGGDRDGKNIQYF. CDR3 nucleotide sequence: TGTGCCAGCAGCCCCGGGGGGGACAGGGATGGCAAAAACATTCAGTACTTC.

This clonotype has at least ten counts. The rearrangement uses TRBV9 and TRBJ2-7; D gene unclear. CDR3 length: 13 residues. Trimming took 0 bases from V and 3 from J, leaving 7 bases between them. In germline, CDR1 is SGDLS, CDR2 YYNGEE. CDR3 DNA: TGTGCCAGCAGCGTAGTACCTGGCTACGAGCAGTACTTC. This sequence encodes CASSVVPGYEQYF.

This clonotype was counted at least ten times. The V call is TRBV5-1, the J call TRBJ1-3; D unresolved. Trimming cost V 2 bases and J 0 bases, with 12 bases left between them. Germline V gene data show CDR1 as SGHRS and CDR2 as YFSETQ. This CDR3 comprises 16 residues. CDR3 protein: CASSFSGISSGNTIYF. In DNA, the CDR3 is TGCGCCAGCAGCTTCTCGGGGATCAGCTCTGGAAACACCATATATTTT.

In DNA, the CDR3 is TGTGCCACCAGCAGAATCCAAGCGGGGGTTGAGACCCAGTACTTC. It encodes CATSRIQAGVETQYF. The V call is TRBV15, the J call TRBJ2-5; 8 bases match TRBD2. Germline V gives CDR1 LNHNV, CDR2 YYDKDF (reference sequence). The V segment lost 2 bases and the J segment 5 bases; nucleotides outside the gene matches: 7. CDR3 length equals 15 residues.

The chain employs TRBV6-2 or TRBV6-3 and TRBJ2-1, with TRBD1 as a possible D gene (6 bases). Looked up from germline, CDR1 is MNHEY and CDR2 is SVGEGT. Trimming stripped 4 bases from V and 3 bases from J, with 13 bases between. The CDR3 covers 15 residues. CDR3 DNA sequence: TGTGCCAGCAGTTCCTCCCGGGACAACTACAATGAGCAGTTCTTC. Translated, it gives CASSSSRDNYNEQFF.

This clonotype appeared many times. The V and J genes are TRBV20-1 and TRBJ2-1; 15 nucleotides agree with TRBD2. Germline values: CDR1 DFQATT, CDR2 SNEGSKA (reference sequence). This CDR3 is 14 amino acids long. Losses at the gene ends were 6 bases for V and 4 bases for J; bases not matched to a gene: 1. CDR3 sequence: CSAGLAGGYNEQFF. CDR3 nucleotide sequence: TGCAGTGCCGGACTAGCGGGGGGGTACAATGAGCAGTTCTTC.

A note on this clonotype: This CDR3 fails to terminate in the conserved phenylalanine or tryptophan, so it likely reflects a read error. The chain joins TRBV30 to TRBJ2-4, with 9 bases that match TRBD1. The CDR3 sequence is 15 residues long. Germline V gene lookup returns CDR1 GTSNPN and CDR2 SVGIG (reference sequence). The V gene end was trimmed by 0 bases and the J gene end by 8 bases; junction bases not matched to a gene: 8. Here the CDR3 DNA reads TGTGCCTGGAGTGTACGGGACAGGGAGGGAGACATTCAGTACTTA. It specifies CAWSVRDREGDIQYL.

This clonotype was recorded many times. The gene calls are TRBV5-6 and TRBJ1-1; tentative D call: TRBD1 (6 bases). The V gene's germline CDR1 is SGHDT and CDR2 YYEEEE. V was trimmed by 4 bases and J by 0 bases, leaving 19 bases between them. CDR3 length equals 17 residues. The CDR3 bases are TGTGCCAGCAGCCCTCCTTGGACAGATGCCATGAACACTGAAGCTTTCTTT. Translated, it gives CASSPPWTDAMNTEAFF.

This clonotype was seen a few times. This sequence joins TRBV2 and TRBJ2-5; D is ambiguous. The V gene lost 4 bases and the J gene lost 4 bases, with 13 bases spanning the gap. CDR3 length: 14 residues. Germline V gene data show CDR1 as SNHLY and CDR2 as FYNNEI. CDR3 sequence (DNA): TGTGCCAGCAGTGTTGCGGAGAGGCGAGAGACCCAGTACTTC. It yields the protein CASSVAERRETQYF. Complete variable domain (other parts from reference TRBV2 and TRBJ2-5): EPEVTQTPSHQVTQMGQEVILRCVPISNHLYFYWYRQILGQKVEFLVSFYNNEISEKSEIFDDQFSVERPDGSNFTLKIRSTKLEDSAMYFCASSVAERRETQYFGPGTRLLVL.